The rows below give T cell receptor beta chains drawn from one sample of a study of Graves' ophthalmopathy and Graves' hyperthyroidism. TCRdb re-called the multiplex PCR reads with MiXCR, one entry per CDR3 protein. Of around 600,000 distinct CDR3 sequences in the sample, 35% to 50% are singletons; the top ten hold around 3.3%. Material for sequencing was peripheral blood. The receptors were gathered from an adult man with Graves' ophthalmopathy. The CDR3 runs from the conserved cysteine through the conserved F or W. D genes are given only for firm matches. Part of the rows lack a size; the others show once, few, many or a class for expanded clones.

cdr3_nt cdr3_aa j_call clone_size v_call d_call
TGTGCCAGCAGCATTTGGGACAACCAGCCCCAGCATTTT CASSIWDNQPQHF TRBJ1-5 few TRBV7-2 -
TGTGCCAGCAGTGTTCCCGCGGGGTTCAGAGAAAAACTGTTTTTT CASSVPAGFREKLFF TRBJ1-4 many TRBV25-1 -
TGCAGCGTTCGACTAGGAAGCTCCTACGAGCAGTACTTC CSVRLGSSYEQYF TRBJ2-7 many TRBV29-1 -
TGTGCCAGCAGTGTAACGGGCAATCAGCCCCAGCATTTT CASSVTGNQPQHF TRBJ1-5 many TRBV2 -
TGTGCCAGCAGCTTAGTGGGGCAGGGCAATCAGCCCCAGCATTTT CASSLVGQGNQPQHF TRBJ1-5 - TRBV7-9 -
TGTGCCAGCAGCCAACATCCGGACAGGGAAAATTCACCCCTCCACTTT CASSQHPDRENSPLHF TRBJ1-6 few TRBV7-3 TRBD1
TGTGCCAGCAGCCGTTCAGGGGGGGGTGAAGCTTTCTTT CASSRSGGGEAFF TRBJ1-1 many TRBV7-9 TRBD1
TGTGCCAGCAGCGTGGCTAGCGGCTACACCTTC CASSVASGYTF TRBJ1-2 - TRBV9 -
TGTGCCTGGAGTGAGGATGACAGGACGCAGCAGTACTTC CAWSEDDRTQQYF TRBJ2-7 - TRBV30 -
TGTGCCACCAGCAGTTTAAGGGGAGGCAGCAATCAGCCCCAGCATTTT CATSSLRGGSNQPQHF TRBJ1-5 - TRBV15 -
TGTACCAGCAGTGCTAGAGCAGGGCCGTATTCACCCCTCCACTTT CTSSARAGPYSPLHF TRBJ1-6 - TRBV7-2 -